Following are 2 T cell receptor beta chains from one sample sequenced in a study of T cell responses to AZD1222 COVID-19 vaccine. Clones were read by immunoSEQ multiplex PCR, and TCRdb kept only the in-frame ones, dropping some. Of approximately 160,000 clones in the sample, about 91% were seen once. Specimen: peripheral blood, collected on day 0 of AZD1222 vaccination. The receptors shown here come from an adult in good health.

The chain employs TRBV11-2 and TRBJ2-7; D is ambiguous. The CDR3 is 14 amino acids. Germline assignment: CDR1 SGHAT and CDR2 FQNNGV. V was cut by 5 bases and J by 3 bases, with 14 bases left in between. CDR3 DNA: TGTGCCAGCAGCCTACTTGGGGTAGTCTACGAGCAGTACTTC. Translated, it gives CASSLLGVVYEQYF.

V usage is TRBV19 and J usage is TRBJ2-6; D gene ambiguous. Germline V gene lookup returns CDR1 LNHDA and CDR2 SQIVND (reference sequence). The CDR3 runs to 15 residues. Trimming stripped 6 bases from V and 1 base from J, with 10 bases between. In DNA, the CDR3 is TGTGCCAGTAGGGATAAGGGATCTGGGGCCAACGTCCTGACTTTC. Translated: CASRDKGSGANVLTF.